A few counts support the clone carrying this TCR beta chain. The sample comes from a study of human T cells and chemical hapten exposure. Study information: Diagnoses of alopecia areata, totalis or universalis occurred in mostly female patients.

The time point: patch test 3, about 24 weeks after DPC sensitization. Noted treatment: therapeutic diphenylcyclopropenone sensitization with weekly scalp DPC. CDR3 size: 16 residues. Trimming cost V 1 base and J 2 bases, with 14 bases left between them. CDR1 and CDR2 from the germline V gene are SGHVS and FQNEAQ. TCRdb processed the RACE reads anew with MiXCR; each CDR3 protein has one entry. Seen here are about 97,000 distinct CDR3 sequences, roughly a quarter observed once, and the top ten hold 10%. The material sequenced was whole blood, taken in connection with sensitization to the hapten diphenylcyclopropenone (DPC). This sequence was found in a man aged 40-55 years with alopecia areata. Some clones in this sample may be carry-over from other donors' samples. The chain recombines TRBV7-8 with TRBJ2-5; TRBD2 is a possible D gene (6 bases). In DNA, the CDR3 is TGTGCCAGCAGCTTAGTTGCCGCGGGAAAGCAAGAGACCCAGTACTTC. Translating it yields CASSLVAAGKQETQYF.